These 20 T cell receptor beta chains were sequenced from one sample in a study of breast tumors, draining lymph nodes, adjacent tissues. TCRdb fed the multiplex PCR reads into MiXCR, producing one record per CDR3 protein. The sample lists over 200,000 distinct CDR3 sequences, roughly a third occurring once. Axillary draining lymph nodes of breast cancer patients supplied the node samples. The sample comprised axillary lymph node tissue. The receptors here all came from a female donor with breast cancer. Some clones in this sample may be carry-over from other donors' samples.

This clonotype was seen many times. V usage is TRBV19 and J usage is TRBJ1-2, with 7 nucleotides matching TRBD1. From germline, CDR1 is LNHDA and CDR2 SQIVND (reference sequence). CDR3 length: 14 residues. V shed 7 bases and J 4 bases; nucleotides not matched to a gene: 9. CDR3 loop: CASKVPGGSYGYTF. CDR3 DNA: TGTGCCAGTAAGGTCCCAGGGGGGAGCTATGGCTACACCTTC.

As concerns this clonotype: A much larger clonotype is one base distant, so this may be a read error. The chain couples TRBV7-7 to TRBJ2-5; TRBD1 matches 9 bases. This CDR3 is 15 amino acids long. The germline V gene has CDR1 SSHAT and CDR2 FNYEAQ (reference sequence). In DNA, the CDR3 is TGTGCTGGCAGCCCAGGACAGGGGAGTCAAGAGACCCAGCACTTC. This gives the protein CAGSPGQGSQETQHF.

The chain employs TRBV7-2 and TRBJ2-3; 7 bases match TRBD1. The CDR3 contains 16 residues. Trimming removed 4 bases from V and 6 bases from J; junction bases left unmatched: 13. The germline CDR1 and CDR2 sequences are SGHTA and FQGNSA. The CDR3 sequence is CASSSGTVGLEDTQYF. The CDR3 DNA reads TGTGCCAGCAGCTCCGGGACAGTAGGGCTCGAGGATACGCAGTATTTT.

This clonotype was found many times. The J gene is TRBJ2-3, the V gene TRBV10-3, with D perhaps TRBD1 or TRBD2 (6 bases each). The germline CDR1 and CDR2 sequences are ENHRY and SYGVKD. The CDR3 covers 12 residues. V gave up 8 bases and J gave up 3 bases, with 9 bases separating them. CDR3 sequence: CAIGGGTDTQYF. The DNA of the CDR3 is TGTGCCATCGGAGGGGGGACAGATACGCAGTATTTT.

This clonotype came up many times. The chain combines TRBV12-5 with TRBJ2-5; tentatively, D is TRBD2 (5 bases). CDR3 length: 12 residues. The V gene's germline CDR1 is LGHNT and CDR2 FRNRAP. Deletions cut 7 bases from V and 9 bases from J, with 15 bases between. The CDR3 DNA sequence: TGTGCTAGTGCCCTGGCTGAGGGCTCCCAGTACTTC. Amino acid sequence: CASALAEGSQYF.

Regarding this clonotype: Possible read error: a much larger clone is one base away. The CDR3, as DNA: TGCGCCAGCAGCCAAGTAGAGAGTCCTGGAAACACCATATATTTT. Translation: CASSQVESPGNTIYF. The chain links TRBV4-1 to TRBJ1-3; D not certain. The CDR3 totals 15 residues. The V end was cut by 1 base, the J end by 2 bases, with 9 bases between. Germline CDR1 reads MGHRA; CDR2 reads YSYEKL.

This clonotype appeared many times. The J gene is TRBJ2-7, the V gene TRBV20-1, with 11 bases lining up with TRBD2. From germline, CDR1 is DFQATT and CDR2 SNEGSKA (reference sequence). V trimming: 2 bases; J trimming: 1 base; junction bases outside the gene matches: 10. This CDR3 contains 17 residues. DNA of the CDR3: TGCAGTGCTAGACCCCTCGGACTAGCGGGTCTATCCTACGAGCAGTACTTC. As protein: CSARPLGLAGLSYEQYF.

This clonotype has at least ten counts. The chain recombines TRBV6-5 with TRBJ1-3, with 7 bases that match TRBD1. Trimming removed 6 bases from V and 0 bases from J; junction bases left unmatched: 5. Germline V gene lookup returns CDR1 MNHEY and CDR2 SVGAGI. The CDR3 sequence is 15 residues long. The CDR3 sequence is CASRRQGSSGNTIYF. CDR3 nucleotides: TGTGCCAGCAGGCGACAGGGTTCCTCTGGAAACACCATATATTTT.

Concerning this clonotype: At one boundary the junction diverges from the germline segment, which might be a read error. J is TRBJ2-2 and V is TRBV2; tentative D call: TRBD2 (6 bases). The CDR3 runs to 15 residues. Germline V gene data show CDR1 as SNHLY and CDR2 as FYNNEI. The CDR3 region has the DNA TGTGCCAGCAGGGGAGCGGGTCGGAACGCCGGGGAGCTGTTTTTT. Translating it yields CASRGAGRNAGELFF.

In regard to this clonotype: A read error is possible here, since a much larger clone lies one base away. The chain carries TRBV6-2 or TRBV6-3 and TRBJ1-2; a possible D gene is TRBD1 (6 bases). The germline gives CDR1 MNHEY, CDR2 SVGEGT. CDR3 size: 13 residues. Trimming removed 2 bases at V and 7 bases at J, with 11 bases between. DNA for the CDR3: TGTGCCAGCAGTTACCCGGGGGGCTGTGGCTACACCTTC. It encodes CASSYPGGCGYTF.

With regard to this clonotype: One end of the junction does not line up with germline, which may come from a read error. The chain combines TRBV6-5 with TRBJ2-6, with D unresolved. CDR1 and CDR2 (germline): MNHEY, SVGAGI. CDR3 length: 17 amino acids. CDR3 coding DNA: TGTGCCAGCAGTCACTCGATGGGGTTCGCTGGGGCCAACGTCCTGACTTTC. Encoded protein: CASSHSMGFAGANVLTF.

Ten or more counts support this clonotype. The CDR3 bases are TGTGCCAGCGGTTTTGACAGGGAAAATCAGCCCCAGCATTTT. It translates to CASGFDRENQPQHF. The chain links TRBV7-9 to TRBJ1-5; 7 bases match TRBD1. The germline CDR1 and CDR2 sequences are SEHNR and FQNEAQ (reference sequence). The CDR3 covers 14 residues. The ends lost 8 bases at V and 4 bases at J; junction bases unmatched: 8.

V is TRBV24-1 and J is TRBJ1-4, with TRBD1 matching 7 bases. CDR1 and CDR2 from the germline V gene are KGHDR and SFDVKD. The V gene end was trimmed by 6 bases and the J gene end by 11 bases; junction bases not matched to a gene: 38. The CDR3 runs 23 residues. The CDR3 spells CATSPGQPLSAALGCWHRNKLFF. Written as DNA, the CDR3 is TGTGCCACCAGTCCGGGACAGCCCCTTTCAGCTGCCCTTGGCTGCTGGCACAGAAATAAACTGTTTTTT.

This clonotype was seen repeatedly, ten times or more. The chain employs TRBV20-1 and TRBJ2-1, with D tentatively TRBD1 or TRBD2 (5 bases each). This CDR3 has 14 residues. V was trimmed by 5 bases and J by 10 bases, leaving 21 bases between them. CDR1 and CDR2 (germline): DFQATT, SNEGSKA (reference sequence). Written as DNA, the CDR3 is TGCAGTGCTGGCTCCGGGACGTCCCCCAAGGAGCAGTTCTTC. It specifies CSAGSGTSPKEQFF.

This clonotype occurred many times. This chain uses TRBV10-3 with TRBJ2-5; 10 bases agree with TRBD1. This CDR3 is built from 12 residues. The ends lost 10 bases at V and 3 bases at J; junction bases unmatched: 2. From germline, CDR1 is ENHRY and CDR2 SYGVKD. The CDR3 DNA reads as TGTGCCACCGGACAGGGGGAAGAGACCCAGTACTTC. It is translated as CATGQGEETQYF.

This clonotype was observed at least ten times. CDR3 in amino acids: CSVRGGDTYEQYF. The DNA of the CDR3 is TGCAGCGTTCGCGGGGGGGATACCTACGAGCAGTACTTC. The V and J genes are TRBV29-1 and TRBJ2-7; TRBD2 matches at 9 bases. Germline V gene lookup returns CDR1 SQVTM and CDR2 ANQGSEA. This CDR3 is 13 amino acids long. J lost 2 bases, V lost 5 bases, and 4 bases had no gene match.

This sequence joins TRBV7-9 and TRBJ1-1; no definite D call. The germline V and J ends were trimmed by 2 bases and 1 base, with 5 bases remaining between them. Germline V gene data show CDR1 as SEHNR and CDR2 as FQNEAQ (reference sequence). This CDR3 contains 13 residues. The CDR3 region has the DNA TGTGCCAGCAGCTTACGGGCGAACACTGAAGCTTTCTTT. Encoded protein: CASSLRANTEAFF.

The sample holds many counts of this clonotype. The chain combines TRBV6-5 with TRBJ2-2, with no clear D. Trimming shortened V by 0 bases and J by 5 bases, and 10 bases separated the two germline ends. Germline CDR1 reads MNHEY; CDR2 reads SVGAGI. The CDR3 extends over 15 amino acids. CDR3 in amino acids: CASSYSGRVTGELFF. The CDR3 DNA follows: TGTGCCAGCAGTTACTCCGGTAGGGTTACCGGGGAGCTGTTTTTT.

This clonotype was picked up many times. The V and J genes are TRBV20-1 and TRBJ1-4; D unresolved. V was trimmed by 1 base and J by 4 bases, leaving 7 bases between them. The CDR3 runs 13 residues. Germline V gene lookup returns CDR1 DFQATT and CDR2 SNEGSKA (reference sequence). The CDR3, as DNA: TGCAGTGCTAGAGGGTCCATTAATGAAAAACTGTTTTTT. Protein sequence: CSARGSINEKLFF.

This clonotype has a count of ten or more. The chain carries TRBV5-4 and TRBJ2-1, with D possibly being TRBD2 (5 bases). Looked up from germline, CDR1 is SGHNT and CDR2 is YYREEE (reference sequence). V lost 3 bases to trimming and J lost 9 bases, with 13 bases between them. This CDR3 is 13 amino acids long. CDR3 bases: TGTGCCAGCAGCTCCGCCTCGGCGGGTGAGCAGTTCTTC. It specifies CASSSASAGEQFF.